The present T cell receptor (beta chain) was sequenced within a study of blood T cell repertoires in COVID-19. Study context: Collection of acute and convalescent COVID-19 samples took place in the United States, Italy and Spain. In each case, the material was cDNA or gDNA derived from T cells, B-cell-depleted T cells, or PBMCs.

This CDR3 is 9 amino acids long. Under the authors' procedure: Reference gene primer amplification gave estimated nucleated cell counts. Sequencing used immunoSEQ multiplex PCR; TCRdb keeps in-frame clones, though not all of them. The D gene and trimming were derived from the DNA, and the V and J assignments and clone size from that table. The data hold around 78,000 clones, with 70% to 90% observed a single time. The clonotype was recovered from a man aged 50 to 59 with active or convalescent COVID-19. This sequence joins TRBV21-1 and TRBJ1-5. TRBV21-1 is a documented pseudogene. Sequenced sample: peripheral blood. The CDR3 here is CASSNIQHF. In nucleotides, the CDR3 is TGTGCCAGCAGCAATATCCAGCATTTT.